The rows below give T cell receptor beta chains drawn from one sample of a study of blood T cell repertoires in COVID-19. TCRdb's copy holds only in-frame clones and misses some; the assay was immunoSEQ multiplex PCR. The top ten hold less than 0.75% of the sample, which has about 440,000 clones, 90% seen once. The sample consisted of PBMCs or T cells enriched from blood (not recorded which). These receptors were taken from a man between 18 and 35 years old who had recovered from COVID-19. The CDR3 runs from the conserved cysteine through the conserved F or W. The order of the fields is D gene, clone size, J gene, V gene, CDR3 length, CDR3 DNA, CDR3 protein. D genes are given only for firm matches. Size tells how often a clone was seen (once, few, many) or the class of an expanded clone, and some rows leave it out.

- once TRBJ1-6 TRBV15 15 TGTGCCACCAGCAGAGTGACAGGTCCTAATTCACCCCTCCACTTT CATSRVTGPNSPLHF
TRBD1 - TRBJ1-1 TRBV11-2 13 TGTGCCAGCAGCGAAAGGGACAGAACTGAAGCTTTCTTT CASSERDRTEAFF
TRBD2 - TRBJ2-3 TRBV3-1/TRBV3-2 16 TGTGCCAGCAGCCAGCCCTTTGCGGGAGGTTCCGATACGCAGTATTTT CASSQPFAGGSDTQYF
- once TRBJ1-1 TRBV18 14 TGTGCTACGGGGACGGGGGTGGCAAGCGCTGAAGCTTTCTTT CATGTGVASAEAFF
TRBD1 - TRBJ2-7 TRBV28 15 TGTGCCAGCAGTTTGACCTCGACAGGGTTAAACGAGCAGTACTTC CASSLTSTGLNEQYF
TRBD2 - TRBJ2-7 TRBV5-1 15 TGCGCCAGCAGCTTGGTGCTGACTAGCGGGAACGAGCAGTACTTC CASSLVLTSGNEQYF
TRBD1 - TRBJ2-7 TRBV2 16 TGTGCCAGCAGCGTGGGCCCGGGACAGGGATCCTACGAGCAGTACTTC CASSVGPGQGSYEQYF
- - TRBJ1-1 TRBV30 12 TGTGCCGGACAAAGGATAAACACTGAAGCTTTCTTT CAGQRINTEAFF
TRBD2 - TRBJ2-7 TRBV29-1 18 TGCAGCGTTGAAGATGGGGGTGGGGTCGCGGGAGGGGCCTACGAGCAGTACTTC CSVEDGGGVAGGAYEQYF
- once TRBJ1-4 TRBV6-5 14 TGTGCCAGCAGTTATAACCAAGGCGGTGAAAAACTGTTTTTT CASSYNQGGEKLFF
- medium-sized TRBJ2-2 TRBV6-4 16 TGTGCCAGCAGTGACTCTCCAGGGGCGAACACCGGGGAGCTGTTTTTT CASSDSPGANTGELFF
TRBD2 - TRBJ2-1 TRBV7-8 17 TGTGCCAGCAGCCCGGGGGGGGCTAGCGGGAGTTACAATGAGCAGTTCTTC CASSPGGASGSYNEQFF
TRBD1 - TRBJ1-1 TRBV3-1/TRBV3-2 14 TGTGCCAGCAGCCAAGGGACAGGGAAAACTGAAGCTTTCTTT CASSQGTGKTEAFF
TRBD2 - TRBJ2-1 TRBV28 15 TGTGCCAGCAGTTTTCCAGAGGGACTAGCACATGAGCAGTTCTTC CASSFPEGLAHEQFF
TRBD2 - TRBJ2-7 TRBV27 15 TGTGCCAGCAGTTGGCGGACTAGTACCCGTTCAGAGCAGTACTTC CASSWRTSTRSEQYF
TRBD2 - TRBJ2-7 TRBV2 14 TGTGCCAGCAGCGGGACTAGGAACCCTAACGAGCAGTACTTC CASSGTRNPNEQYF
- - TRBJ1-1 TRBV20-1 9 TGCAGGGGGGGGCTACGGGCTTTCTTT CRGGLRAFF
TRBD2 - TRBJ2-3 TRBV5-1 13 TGCGCCAGCAGCTTGGGGGACTACGATACGCAGTATTTT CASSLGDYDTQYF
- - TRBJ1-2 TRBV29-1 13 TGCAGCGTTTTTGGGGGAGGGGACTATGGCTACACCTTC CSVFGGGDYGYTF
TRBD1 - TRBJ1-4 TRBV3-1/TRBV3-2 16 TGTGCCAGCAGCCTAAGGGGACAGACAACTAATGAAAAACTGTTTTTT CASSLRGQTTNEKLFF
- - TRBJ2-5 TRBV3-1/TRBV3-2 16 TGTGCCAGCAGCCAAAGTGGCAGGGGCTTGGGGGAGACCCAGTACTTC CASSQSGRGLGETQYF
- - TRBJ1-2 TRBV28 15 TGTGCCAGCAGTTTATCGTCAGGGGAGACGGGTGGCTACACCTTC CASSLSSGETGGYTF
- - TRBJ2-1 TRBV19 15 TGTGCCAGTAGTCAGGGTCGGATTCCTTACAATGAGCAGTTCTTC CASSQGRIPYNEQFF
TRBD1 - TRBJ1-4 TRBV5-1 15 TGCGCCAGCAGCGGGACCGGGACAGGGGATGAAAAACTGTTTTTT CASSGTGTGDEKLFF
TRBD1 - TRBJ1-2 TRBV5-1 13 TGCGCCAGCAGCAGCGGACAGGGACACGGCTACACCTTC CASSSGQGHGYTF
- - TRBJ2-1 TRBV6-1 15 TGTGCCAGCAGTGAATATAGCGGAACCTACAATGAGCAGTTCTTC CASSEYSGTYNEQFF
TRBD1 - TRBJ1-2 TRBV2 13 TGTGCCAGCAGGGTTCAGGGGGACTATGGCTACACCTTC CASRVQGDYGYTF
- - TRBJ1-2 TRBV6-5 14 TGTGCCAGCACCGACCCGGGACAAAATTATGGCTACACCTTC CASTDPGQNYGYTF
- few TRBJ2-7 TRBV24-1 17 TGTGCCACCAGTGATTTGTCCCCGGGACACTCGGCCTACGAGCAGTACTTC CATSDLSPGHSAYEQYF
- - TRBJ1-2 TRBV7-3 12 TGTGCCAGCAGCCCCGGGACTGGTAGCTACACCTTC CASSPGTGSYTF
- - TRBJ1-5 TRBV7-8 12 TGTGCCAGCACCCCGAGGGGGCAGCCCCAGCATTTT CASTPRGQPQHF
- - TRBJ2-7 TRBV11-2 13 TGTGCCAGCAGCTTTAGCGGATCCTACGAGCAGTACTTC CASSFSGSYEQYF
TRBD2 - TRBJ2-1 TRBV2 15 TGTGCCAACCCGGGGACTAGCGGCTCCTACAATGAGCAGTTCTTC CANPGTSGSYNEQFF
- once TRBJ2-7 TRBV5-1 12 TGCGCCAGCAGCCTTCCGGCCTACGAGCAGTACTTC CASSLPAYEQYF
- - TRBJ1-2 TRBV28 12 TGTGCCAGCAGTGCAACAGAGTATGGCTACACCTTC CASSATEYGYTF
TRBD1 few TRBJ2-7 TRBV7-9 12 TGTGCCAGCAGCCCAGACAGGGACGAGCAGTACTTC CASSPDRDEQYF
- - TRBJ2-1 TRBV5-6 14 TGTGCCAGCTCAACTGATAGCTCCTACAATGAGCAGTTCTTC CASSTDSSYNEQFF
- - TRBJ1-2 TRBV27 13 TGTGCCAGCAGTTCCGCGGAGGGCTATGGCTACACCTTC CASSSAEGYGYTF
TRBD1 - TRBJ1-6 TRBV20-1 15 TGCAGTGCTAGTTACAGGGGGTCCTATAATTCACCCCTCCACTTT CSASYRGSYNSPLHF
- - TRBJ2-2 TRBV9 14 TGTGCCAGCAGCGTCCATCCGAACACCGGGGAGCTGTTTTTT CASSVHPNTGELFF
TRBD1 - TRBJ1-1 TRBV6-5 13 TGTGCCAGCAGCCACAAGACAGGGAACGCGGCTTTCTTT CASSHKTGNAAFF
- - TRBJ2-3 TRBV4-1 14 TGCGCCAGCAGCTCCCCTAGCGGCACAGATACGCAGTATTTT CASSSPSGTDTQYF
- - TRBJ1-2 TRBV19 16 TGTGCCAGTAGCGGAACCGGGACACAAAGAGCCTATGGCTACACCTTC CASSGTGTQRAYGYTF
- - TRBJ1-6 TRBV3-1/TRBV3-2 15 TGTGCCAGCAGCCGCAAACAGGGAAATAATTCACCCCTCCACTTT CASSRKQGNNSPLHF
- few TRBJ1-5 TRBV19 14 TGTGCCAGTAGTATAGGCACAGGGTTTCAGCCCCAGCATTTT CASSIGTGFQPQHF
TRBD1 - TRBJ1-2 TRBV4-1 18 TGCGCCAGCAGCCAAACCCCCGGGACAGGCCGATTTAACTATGGCTACACCTTC CASSQTPGTGRFNYGYTF
- - TRBJ1-1 TRBV7-2 11 TGTGCCACCCGGGGGGGGATTGAAGCTTTCTTT CATRGGIEAFF
- few TRBJ1-2 TRBV27 15 TGTGCCAGCAGTCGATACAGGCGTTCTAACTATGGCTACACCTTC CASSRYRRSNYGYTF
TRBD1 few TRBJ2-3 TRBV7-2 12 TGTGCCAGCAGCTTCCGACAGGGAACGCAGTATTTT CASSFRQGTQYF
- - TRBJ1-5 TRBV10-2 14 TGCGCCAGCACCCTCGGGCACAGGGACCAGCCCCAGCATTTT CASTLGHRDQPQHF